Following are 23 T cell receptor beta chains from one sample sequenced in a study of T cell repertoires in ileal Crohn's disease. Time point indicated: neoterminal ileum biopsy at postoperative endoscopy, about 6 months after surgery. Clones were sequenced by immunoSEQ multiplex PCR, and TCRdb holds only the in-frame ones, with some missing. The table lists more than 10,000 clones, roughly 73% of them singletons. Source material: ileal tissue. The receptors come from an adult with Crohn's disease.

The V and J genes are TRBV15 and TRBJ2-7; a possible D gene is TRBD1 (5 bases). Germline CDR1 and CDR2: LNHNV and YYDKDF (reference sequence). This CDR3 comprises 14 residues. With 2 bases removed from V and 3 bases from J, the gap between germline ends came to 11 bases. This chain's CDR3 is CATSRQGSLYEQYF. The DNA of the CDR3 is TGTGCCACCAGCAGACAGGGATCCCTCTACGAGCAGTACTTC.

A few counts support this clone. J is TRBJ2-5 and V is TRBV10-3, with no clear D. Trimming removed 7 bases from V and 1 base from J, with 19 bases in between. The CDR3 extends over 16 amino acids. The germline V gene encodes CDR1 ENHRY and CDR2 SYGVKD. CDR3 coding DNA: TGTGCCATCAATTCAGCGAGACTCGATAGCCAAGAGACCCAGTACTTC. It yields the protein CAINSARLDSQETQYF.

This clone was found a few times. The same CDR3 is also encoded by other DNA sequences in this sample. This rearrangement joins TRBV9 to TRBJ2-5, with TRBD1 identical over 7 bases. CDR1 is SGDLS, CDR2 YYNGEE, per germline. The V and J ends lost 0 bases and 3 bases, in that order; junction bases with no gene match: 8. This CDR3 is 16 amino acids long. DNA for the CDR3: TGTGCCAGCAGCGTAGCTGCAGGGGGAAAGGAAGAGACCCAGTACTTC. It yields the protein CASSVAAGGKEETQYF.

The chain employs TRBV14 and TRBJ1-6; the D is unclear. The germline gives CDR1 SGHDN, CDR2 FVKESK. The CDR3 loop spans 13 amino acids. Trimming took 0 bases from V and 10 from J, leaving 7 bases between them. CDR3 sequence (DNA): TGTGCCAGCAGCCAAGACTATTGGTCACCCCTCCACTTT. Protein sequence: CASSQDYWSPLHF.

The chain uses TRBV7-6 and TRBJ2-7, with 9 bases lining up with TRBD1. Trimming removed 5 bases from V and 5 bases from J; junction bases left unmatched: 10. Germline V CDR1 and CDR2: SGHVS, FNYEAQ. CDR3 length: 15 residues. The CDR3 DNA reads as TGTGCCAGCAGCCAATCGGACAGGGGTCCCCACGAGCAGTACTTC. Translated: CASSQSDRGPHEQYF.

The CDR3 nucleotides are TGCGCCAGCAGCATCGAGGGGGCGAAAGATGGCTACACCTTC. This encodes CASSIEGAKDGYTF. The chain couples TRBV5-1 to TRBJ1-2, with TRBD1 matching over 7 bases. With V trimmed by 4 bases and J by 6 bases, 9 bases remained unmatched. The CDR3 spans 14 residues. Germline-derived CDR1 and CDR2 are SGHRS and YFSETQ.

V is TRBV2 and J is TRBJ1-5, with no clear D. Trimming pared 6 bases from V and 7 bases from J, leaving 19 bases between. This CDR3 contains 15 residues. The germline V gene has CDR1 SNHLY and CDR2 FYNNEI. The CDR3: CASRLIPIMGQPQHF. The CDR3 coding sequence is TGTGCCAGCAGATTGATACCCATCATGGGCCAGCCCCAGCATTTT.

The CDR3 sequence is CAAGLYPRGETQYF. In DNA, the CDR3 is TGTGCCGCTGGGCTATACCCCAGGGGAGAGACCCAGTACTTC. The genes are TRBV5-6 and TRBJ2-5, with a weak D call TRBD1 (6 bases). Trimming removed 10 bases from V and 4 bases from J, with 20 bases in between. The CDR3 totals 14 residues. Germline CDR1 reads SGHDT; CDR2 reads YYEEEE.

The chain carries TRBV2 and TRBJ2-2; weak D call: TRBD2 (6 bases). Trimming cost V 2 bases and J 3 bases, with 16 bases left between them. Germline V CDR1 and CDR2: SNHLY, FYNNEI. There are 17 residues in the CDR3. Here the CDR3 DNA reads TGTGCCAGCAGTGAATGGAGGGGAGTCTATGACACCGGGGAGCTGTTTTTT. Translated, it gives CASSEWRGVYDTGELFF.

J is TRBJ1-2 and V is TRBV5-4; 10 bases fit TRBD1. This CDR3 has 15 amino acids. V shed 2 bases, J shed 6 bases, and the junction held 7 bases outside the gene matches. In germline, CDR1 is SGHNT, CDR2 YYREEE (reference sequence). The DNA of the CDR3 is TGTGCCAGCAGCTTCAACAGAGGACAGGGGGATGGCTACACCTTC. It specifies CASSFNRGQGDGYTF.

The chain uses TRBV30 and TRBJ2-7, with 8 bases lining up with TRBD1. CDR3 length: 14 residues. The germline gives CDR1 GTSNPN, CDR2 SVGIG (reference sequence). V shed 1 base and J 0 bases; nucleotides not matched to a gene: 2. The CDR3 sequence: CAWSATGASYEQYF. The CDR3 DNA reads TGTGCCTGGAGTGCGACAGGGGCCTCCTACGAGCAGTACTTC.

The genes are TRBV5-4 and TRBJ1-2; 9 nucleotides match TRBD1. This CDR3 spans 16 amino acids. Germline assignment: CDR1 SGHNT and CDR2 YYREEE (reference sequence). Unmatched junction bases numbered 8, after V lost 2 bases and J lost 3 bases. CDR3 bases: TGTGCCAGCAGCTTACCCACAGGGGGCGTTGACTATGGCTACACCTTC. As protein: CASSLPTGGVDYGYTF.

This clone was counted between two and nine times. V usage is TRBV2 and J usage is TRBJ2-5, with TRBD2 identical over 9 bases. This CDR3 is built from 15 residues. V was pared by 6 bases and J by 1 base, with 6 bases of the junction left unmatched. The V gene's germline CDR1 is SNHLY and CDR2 FYNNEI. The DNA for the CDR3 is TGTGCCAGCAGGGCAGGACTAGCGATCCAAGAGACCCAGTACTTC. This encodes CASRAGLAIQETQYF.

The chain combines TRBV6-6 with TRBJ2-7; 7 nucleotides agree with TRBD2. This CDR3 is built from 16 residues. Germline loops: CDR1 MNHNY, CDR2 SVGAGI (reference sequence). The junction had 11 bases not matched to a gene; V was cut back by 0 bases and J by 6 bases. CDR3: CASSYSGGTAQTEQYF. As DNA, the CDR3 is TGTGCCAGCAGTTACTCGGGGGGGACGGCACAGACCGAGCAGTACTTC.

The chain combines TRBV5-1 with TRBJ2-1, with D possibly matching TRBD2 (5 bases). CDR1 and CDR2 (germline): SGHRS, YFSETQ. The CDR3 spans 17 residues. Trimming removed 2 bases from V and 8 bases from J, with 23 bases in between. DNA of the CDR3: TGCGCCAGCAGCTTTGGCTTTGGCTGGAGGATAAGGTATGAGCAGTTCTTC. This translates into CASSFGFGWRIRYEQFF.

The chain uses TRBV6-5 and TRBJ1-4; 7 positions match TRBD1. Losses at the gene ends were 6 bases for V and 4 bases for J; bases not matched to a gene: 5. The germline V gene has CDR1 MNHEY and CDR2 SVGAGI. The CDR3 sequence is 14 residues long. CDR3 region: CASSPGQSNEKLFF. CDR3 in DNA: TGTGCCAGCAGCCCGGGACAGAGTAATGAAAAACTGTTTTTT.

The chain employs TRBV25-1 and TRBJ1-1, with D unresolved. Germline assignment: CDR1 MGHDK and CDR2 SYGVNS. The CDR3 extends over 13 amino acids. V was trimmed by 7 bases and J by 5 bases, leaving 14 bases between them. CDR3 residues: CASTLGGQTEAFF. In DNA, the CDR3 is TGTGCCAGCACCCTAGGCGGCCAGACTGAAGCTTTCTTT.

The chain combines TRBV4-2 with TRBJ2-7; possible D gene TRBD2, 6 bases. Germline lookup yields CDR1 LGHNA and CDR2 YNFKEQ. The CDR3 is made up of 12 amino acids. Trimming removed 0 bases at V and 6 bases at J, with 6 bases between. In DNA form, the CDR3 reads TGTGCCAGCAGCCAAGATAGCGGCGAGCAGTACTTC. Translation gives CASSQDSGEQYF.

J is TRBJ2-1 and V is TRBV27, with TRBD1 matching over 7 bases. This CDR3 has 13 amino acids. Trimming took 4 bases from V and 9 from J; bases not matched to a gene: 6. Germline V gene data show CDR1 as MNHEY and CDR2 as SMNVEV (reference sequence). DNA for the CDR3: TGTGCCAGCAGTTATTACAGGGACAGTGAGCAGTTCTTC. This translates into CASSYYRDSEQFF.

This chain uses TRBV5-6 with TRBJ1-2, with D tentatively TRBD1 (6 bases). Deletions cut 3 bases from V and 1 base from J, with 25 bases between. The germline CDR1 and CDR2 sequences are SGHDT and YYEEEE. CDR3 length equals 19 residues. The CDR3 loop is CASSSLLTGKFGINYGYTF. The CDR3 bases are TGTGCCAGCAGCTCTCTCCTTACAGGGAAGTTTGGTATTAACTATGGCTACACCTTC.

The gene calls are TRBV4-1 and TRBJ1-1; D unclear. Trimming stripped 1 base from V and 8 bases from J, with 11 bases between. The CDR3 loop spans 13 amino acids. Germline lookup yields CDR1 MGHRA and CDR2 YSYEKL. Here the CDR3 reads CASSQVESPEAFF. Written as DNA, the CDR3 is TGCGCCAGCAGCCAAGTCGAAAGCCCCGAAGCTTTCTTT.

V and J are TRBV12-5 and TRBJ2-7; D unresolved. Looked up from germline, CDR1 is LGHNT and CDR2 is FRNRAP. Trimming pared 1 base from V and 5 bases from J, leaving 24 bases between. CDR3 length equals 18 residues. In DNA, the CDR3 is TGTGCTAGTGGTTTGGGCCCCGAACTGACGGTAACCCGGGACGAGCAGTACTTC. Translation: CASGLGPELTVTRDEQYF.

As concerns this clone: Other DNA sequences of this sample code for an identical CDR3. The V call is TRBV27, the J call TRBJ1-2; no firm D call. The CDR3 runs 13 residues. CDR1 and CDR2 from the germline V gene are MNHEY and SMNVEV (reference sequence). V lost 3 bases to trimming and J lost 4 bases, with 9 bases between them. CDR3 bases: TGTGCCAGCAGTTTGGGCGGACTCTATGGCTACACCTTC. Amino acid sequence: CASSLGGLYGYTF.